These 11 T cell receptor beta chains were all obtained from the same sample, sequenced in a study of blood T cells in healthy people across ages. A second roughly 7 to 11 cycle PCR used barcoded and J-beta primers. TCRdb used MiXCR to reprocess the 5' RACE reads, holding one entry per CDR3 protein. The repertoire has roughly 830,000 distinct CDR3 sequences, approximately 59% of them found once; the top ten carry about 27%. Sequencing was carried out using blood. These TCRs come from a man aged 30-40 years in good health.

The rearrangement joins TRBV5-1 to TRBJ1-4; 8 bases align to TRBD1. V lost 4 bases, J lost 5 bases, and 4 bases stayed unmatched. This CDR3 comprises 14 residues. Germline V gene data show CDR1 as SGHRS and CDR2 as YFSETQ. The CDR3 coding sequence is TGCGCCAGCAGCACCCGGACAGGGAATGAAAAACTGTTTTTT. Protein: CASSTRTGNEKLFF.

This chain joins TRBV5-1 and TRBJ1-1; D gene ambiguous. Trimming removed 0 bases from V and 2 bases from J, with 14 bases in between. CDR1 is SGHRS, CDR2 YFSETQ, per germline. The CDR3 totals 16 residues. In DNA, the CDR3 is TGCGCCAGCAGCTTGGGTCTGTCCGGATTTAACACTGAAGCTTTCTTT. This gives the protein CASSLGLSGFNTEAFF. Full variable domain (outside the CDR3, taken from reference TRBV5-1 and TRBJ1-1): KAGVTQTPRYLIKTRGQQVTLSCSPISGHRSVSWYQQTPGQGLQFLFEYFSETQRNKGNFPGRFSGRQFSNSRSEMNVSTLELGDSALYLCASSLGLSGFNTEAFFGQGTRLTVV.

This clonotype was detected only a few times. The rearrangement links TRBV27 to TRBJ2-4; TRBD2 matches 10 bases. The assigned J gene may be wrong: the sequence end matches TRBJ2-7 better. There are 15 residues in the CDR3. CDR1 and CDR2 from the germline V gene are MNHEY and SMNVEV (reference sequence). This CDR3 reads CASSPDQRGGHEQYF. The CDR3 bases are TGTGCCAGCAGCCCCGACCAGCGGGGGGGACACGAGCAGTACTTC.

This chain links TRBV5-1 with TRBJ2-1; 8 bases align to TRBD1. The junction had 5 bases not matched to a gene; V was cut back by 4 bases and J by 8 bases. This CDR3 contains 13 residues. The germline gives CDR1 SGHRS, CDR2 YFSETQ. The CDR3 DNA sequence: TGCGCCAGCAGCGTGACAGGGGAGGATGAGCAGTTCTTC. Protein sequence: CASSVTGEDEQFF.

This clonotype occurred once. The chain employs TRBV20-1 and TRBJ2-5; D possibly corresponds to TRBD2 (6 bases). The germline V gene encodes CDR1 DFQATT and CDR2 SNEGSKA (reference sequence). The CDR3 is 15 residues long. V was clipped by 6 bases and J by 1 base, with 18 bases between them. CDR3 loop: CSASTLRGSQETQYF. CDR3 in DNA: TGCAGTGCAAGCACCCTACGGGGGTCCCAAGAGACCCAGTACTTC.

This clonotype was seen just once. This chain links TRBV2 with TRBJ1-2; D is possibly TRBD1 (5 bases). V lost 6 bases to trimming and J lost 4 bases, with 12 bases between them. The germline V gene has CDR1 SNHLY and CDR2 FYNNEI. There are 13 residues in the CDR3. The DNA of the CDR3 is TGTGCCAGCAGAGGGACGGGAATCTATGGCTACACCTTC. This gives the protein CASRGTGIYGYTF.

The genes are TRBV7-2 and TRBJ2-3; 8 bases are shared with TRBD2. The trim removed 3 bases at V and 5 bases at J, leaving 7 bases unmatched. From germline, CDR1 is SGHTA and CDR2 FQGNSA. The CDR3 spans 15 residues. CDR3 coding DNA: TGTGCCAGCAGCTTTGTTGGTAGCGGGGAAGATACGCAGTATTTT. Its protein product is CASSFVGSGEDTQYF. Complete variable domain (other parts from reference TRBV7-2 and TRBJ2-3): GAGVSQSPSNKVTEKGKDVELRCDPISGHTALYWYRQSLGQGLEFLIYFQGNSAPDKSGLPSDRFSAERTGGSVSTLTIQRTQQEDSAVYLCASSFVGSGEDTQYFGPGTRLTVL.

The CDR3 DNA follows: TGTGCCAGTACAACTCAAGGGGAGCAGTACTTC. The encoded protein is CASTTQGEQYF. This chain links TRBV11-2 with TRBJ2-5; D possibly uses TRBD1 or TRBD2 (5 bases each). This CDR3 has 11 residues. V was clipped by 9 bases and J by 11 bases, with 16 bases between them. Per the germline V gene, CDR1 is SGHAT and CDR2 is FQNNGV.

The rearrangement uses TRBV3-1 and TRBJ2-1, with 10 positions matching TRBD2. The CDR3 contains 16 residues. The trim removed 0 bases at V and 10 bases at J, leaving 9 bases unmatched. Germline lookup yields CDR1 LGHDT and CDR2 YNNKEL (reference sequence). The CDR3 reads CASSQEGAGGPQEQFF. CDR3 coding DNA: TGTGCCAGCAGCCAAGAGGGAGCGGGGGGGCCTCAAGAGCAGTTCTTC.

This CDR3 reads CASSTGVSSTDTQYF. Here the CDR3 DNA reads TGTGCCAGCAGTACGGGGGTCTCTAGCACAGATACGCAGTATTTT. The chain is built from TRBV6-5 and TRBJ2-3, with D possibly being TRBD2 (6 bases). Germline V gene lookup returns CDR1 MNHEY and CDR2 SVGAGI. Between the trimmed V and J ends, which lost 5 bases and 0 bases, there was a span of 12 bases. This CDR3 has 15 amino acids.

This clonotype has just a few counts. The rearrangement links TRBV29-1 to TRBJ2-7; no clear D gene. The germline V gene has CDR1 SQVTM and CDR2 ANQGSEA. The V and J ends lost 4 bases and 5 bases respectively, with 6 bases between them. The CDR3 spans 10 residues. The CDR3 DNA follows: TGCAGCGTTGTTGGGGACGAGCAGTACTTC. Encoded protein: CSVVGDEQYF.